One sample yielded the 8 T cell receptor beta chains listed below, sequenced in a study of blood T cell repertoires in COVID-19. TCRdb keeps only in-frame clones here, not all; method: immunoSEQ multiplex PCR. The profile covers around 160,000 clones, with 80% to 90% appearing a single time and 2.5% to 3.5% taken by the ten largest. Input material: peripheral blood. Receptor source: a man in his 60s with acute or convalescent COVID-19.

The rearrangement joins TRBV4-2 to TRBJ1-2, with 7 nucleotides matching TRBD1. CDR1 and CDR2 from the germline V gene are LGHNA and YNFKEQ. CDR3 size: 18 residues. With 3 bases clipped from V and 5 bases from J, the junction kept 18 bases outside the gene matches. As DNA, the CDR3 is TGTGCCAGCAGCCAGAACGAGGACAGGATATCATTAGGGTATGGCTACACCTTC. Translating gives CASSQNEDRISLGYGYTF.

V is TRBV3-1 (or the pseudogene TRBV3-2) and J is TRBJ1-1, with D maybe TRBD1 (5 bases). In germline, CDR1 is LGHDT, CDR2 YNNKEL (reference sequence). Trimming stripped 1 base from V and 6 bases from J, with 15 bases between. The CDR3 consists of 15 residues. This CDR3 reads CASSQGAGLIAEAFF. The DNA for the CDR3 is TGTGCCAGCAGCCAAGGTGCGGGACTCATAGCTGAAGCTTTCTTT.

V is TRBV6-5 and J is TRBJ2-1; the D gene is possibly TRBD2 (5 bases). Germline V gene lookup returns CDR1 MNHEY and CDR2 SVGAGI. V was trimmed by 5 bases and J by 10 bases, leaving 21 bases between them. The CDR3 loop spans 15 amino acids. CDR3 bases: TGTGCCAGCAGTCGTCGGACTCTCTACTCCGGGGAGCAGTTCTTC. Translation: CASSRRTLYSGEQFF.

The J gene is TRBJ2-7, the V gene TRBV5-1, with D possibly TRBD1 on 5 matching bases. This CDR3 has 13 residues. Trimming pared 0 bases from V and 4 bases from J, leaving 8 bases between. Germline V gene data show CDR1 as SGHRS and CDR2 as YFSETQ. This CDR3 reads CASSLEGSYEQYF. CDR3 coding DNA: TGCGCCAGCAGCTTGGAGGGGTCTTACGAGCAGTACTTC.

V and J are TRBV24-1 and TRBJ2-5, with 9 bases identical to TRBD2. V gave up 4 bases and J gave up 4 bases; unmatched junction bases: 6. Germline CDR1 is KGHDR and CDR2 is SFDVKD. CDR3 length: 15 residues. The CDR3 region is CATSDRGGVGETQYF. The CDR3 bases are TGTGCCACCAGTGACCGCGGGGGGGTCGGAGAGACCCAGTACTTC.

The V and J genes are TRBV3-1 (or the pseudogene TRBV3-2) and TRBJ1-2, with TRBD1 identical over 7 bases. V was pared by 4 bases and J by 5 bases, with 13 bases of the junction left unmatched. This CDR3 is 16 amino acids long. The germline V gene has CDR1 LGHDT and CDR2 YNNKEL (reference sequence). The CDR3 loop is CASSLAYEGQRYGYTF. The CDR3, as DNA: TGTGCCAGCAGCCTCGCCTACGAGGGACAGCGATATGGCTACACCTTC.

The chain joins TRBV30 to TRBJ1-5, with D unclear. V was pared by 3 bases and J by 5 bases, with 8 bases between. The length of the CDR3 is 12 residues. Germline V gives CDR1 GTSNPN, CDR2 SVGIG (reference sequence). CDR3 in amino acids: CAWSANDQPQHF. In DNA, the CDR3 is TGTGCCTGGAGCGCTAATGATCAGCCCCAGCATTTT.

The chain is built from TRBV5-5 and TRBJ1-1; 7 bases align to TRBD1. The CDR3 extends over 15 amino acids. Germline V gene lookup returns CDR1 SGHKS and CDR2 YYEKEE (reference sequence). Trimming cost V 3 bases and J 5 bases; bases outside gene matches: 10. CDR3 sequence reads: CASSSMAQGETEAFF. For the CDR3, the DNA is TGTGCCAGCAGCTCCATGGCCCAGGGGGAAACTGAAGCTTTCTTT. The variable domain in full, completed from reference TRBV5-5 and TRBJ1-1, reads DAGVTQSPTHLIKTRGQQVTLRCSPISGHKSVSWYQQVLGQGPQFIFQYYEKEERGRGNFPDRFSARQFPNYSSELNVNALLLGDSALYLCASSSMAQGETEAFFGQGTRLTVV.